Only one count was recorded for the clone carrying this T cell receptor (beta chain). Its specificity is unknown. The assay was immunoSEQ multiplex PCR, and TCRdb's table has in-frame clones only and misses some. In the table there are 77,000 or so clones, 80% to 90% of which are singletons. All patients were mismatch repair deficient, assessed by either PCR or immunohistochemistry. Germline lookup yields CDR1 MNHEY and CDR2 SVGAGI. The V segment lost 0 bases and the J segment 3 bases; nucleotides outside the gene matches: 3. The CDR3 contains 15 residues. The sample comes from a study of PD-1 blockade in mismatch repair-deficient tumors. Across the whole study: All were previously treated, progressing patients with about twelve mismatch repair-deficient cancer types. Study results and limitations: After pembrolizumab, tumor-resident clones rose rapidly, then generally contracted before radiologic responses.

This clonotype originated in an adult with mismatch repair-deficient cancer. The gene calls are TRBV6-5 and TRBJ2-7, with 9 bases fitting TRBD2. The starting material was peripheral blood, obtained 44 weeks after starting pembrolizumab. The CDR3 DNA sequence: TGTGCCAGCAGTTACTCGGGGACTAGCTACTACGAGCAGTACTTC. Translation gives CASSYSGTSYYEQYF.